This TCR beta chain was observed in a study of OX40 agonist ivuxolimab in advanced cancers. Study conclusions and caveats: Determination of antigen specificity was not performed for the expanded peripheral T cells.

Using immunoSEQ multiplex PCR, the repertoire was profiled, and TCRdb retains in-frame clones only, with some absent. The sample shows about 52,000 clones, 75% to 90% of them seen only once. Trimming shortened V by 2 bases and J by 4 bases, and 19 bases separated the two germline ends. CDR1 is SGHRS and CDR2 is YFSETQ in the germline V gene. CDR3 length: 18 amino acids. Remarks on this clone: Its antigen remains unknown.

This rearrangement joins TRBV5-1 to TRBJ2-6, with D possibly TRBD1 on 6 matching bases. The starting material was CD4+ or CD8+ T cells sorted from blood, obtained in a trial of the OX40 agonist ivuxolimab. The source of this sequence is an adult with an advanced solid tumor such as melanoma, head and neck, liver or kidney cancer. CDR3: CASSFPRGFMSGANVLTF. In DNA form, the CDR3 reads TGCGCCAGCAGCTTTCCCAGGGGCTTTATGAGCGGGGCCAACGTCCTGACTTTC.